The rows below give T cell receptor beta chains drawn from one sample of a study of control samples from healthy donors and cancer patients. Here immunoSEQ multiplex PCR was the method, and the copy in TCRdb shows in-frame clones only, minus some. In the table there are about 150,000 clones, about 93% of which are singletons. The specimen sequenced was blood. The receptor source for this set is a man aged 50-59 years in good health. CDR3s include the opening cysteine and the closing phenylalanine or tryptophan. The D gene is left open where the match is weak. Clone size, where shown, is once, few, many, or a class for clones that have expanded.

v_call	j_call	d_call	clone_size	cdr3_aa	cdr3_nt
TRBV10-3	TRBJ2-1	TRBD1	NA	CAIKQGASYNEQFF	TGTGCCATTAAACAGGGGGCTTCCTACAATGAGCAGTTCTTC
TRBV4-1	TRBJ2-1	TRBD2	NA	CASSHDRLAGHNEQFF	TGCGCCAGCAGCCACGACCGACTAGCTGGTCACAATGAGCAGTTCTTC
TRBV3-1/TRBV3-2	TRBJ2-1	NA	NA	CASSQARTKDNEQFF	TGTGCCAGCAGCCAAGCTCGGACGAAGGACAATGAGCAGTTCTTC
TRBV6-5	TRBJ1-4	TRBD1	NA	CASRVLQGGREKLFF	TGTGCCAGCAGAGTCCTACAGGGGGGGCGTGAAAAACTGTTTTTT
TRBV6-1	TRBJ2-7	NA	NA	CASSADRGLGTSGLEQYF	TGTGCCAGCAGTGCAGACAGGGGGCTGGGGACTAGCGGCCTAGAGCAGTACTTC
TRBV2	TRBJ2-2	NA	NA	CASSLGSLTAGELFF	TGTGCCAGCAGTTTGGGCTCTCTCACGGCCGGGGAGCTGTTTTTT
TRBV3-1/TRBV3-2	TRBJ1-6	TRBD1	NA	CASSADRVSPLHF	TGTGCCAGCAGCGCGGACAGGGTCTCACCCCTCCACTTT
TRBV9	TRBJ1-1	NA	NA	CASSATTGMGNTEAFF	TGTGCCAGCAGCGCTACGACAGGCATGGGCAACACTGAAGCTTTCTTT
TRBV27	TRBJ1-1	NA	NA	CASSPLAQGYTEAFF	TGTGCCAGCAGTCCCTTAGCTCAGGGGTACACTGAAGCTTTCTTT
TRBV4-1	TRBJ2-1	NA	NA	CASSQGLRNNEQFF	TGCGCCAGCAGCCAAGGATTGCGCAACAATGAGCAGTTCTTC
TRBV28	TRBJ1-4	TRBD1	once	CASRTPGQNEKLFF	TGTGCCAGCAGGACTCCGGGACAGAATGAAAAACTGTTTTTT
TRBV5-1	TRBJ2-7	TRBD2	NA	CASSLLSGKTYEQYF	TGCGCCAGCAGCCTCCTTAGCGGGAAGACCTACGAGCAGTACTTC
TRBV6-5	TRBJ2-1	TRBD1	NA	CASRRQGAYNEQFF	TGTGCCAGCAGACGTCAGGGGGCCTACAATGAGCAGTTCTTC
TRBV3-1/TRBV3-2	TRBJ1-2	NA	NA	CASSPTGYGYTF	TGTGCCAGCAGCCCAACCGGGTATGGCTACACCTTC
TRBV5-1	TRBJ2-7	TRBD2	few	CASSLSGTSGRSSEQYF	TGCGCCAGCAGCTTGAGCGGGACTAGCGGGAGGTCCTCCGAGCAGTACTTC
TRBV28	TRBJ2-7	TRBD2	NA	CASSPGPSGIAEQYF	TGTGCCAGCAGCCCTGGGCCCAGCGGGATTGCCGAGCAGTACTTC
TRBV15	TRBJ1-1	NA	once	CATSQRTRAEAFF	TGTGCCACCAGCCAAAGGACAAGGGCTGAAGCTTTCTTT
TRBV30	TRBJ1-5	TRBD1	NA	CAWSRGQFIQPQHF	TGTGCCTGGAGTAGGGGACAGTTTATCCAGCCCCAGCATTTT
TRBV28	TRBJ2-4	NA	NA	CASSWGRPAKNIQYF	TGTGCCAGCAGTTGGGGCAGGCCAGCCAAAAACATTCAGTACTTC
TRBV9	TRBJ2-3	TRBD2	NA	CASSVGLARLDTQYF	TGTGCCAGCAGCGTAGGACTAGCCCGCCTAGATACGCAGTATTTT